The entry below describes one T cell receptor beta chain. This clone was observed once. Its antigen is not yet known. No base quality information exists; no much larger clone differs at one position. The collaborating institutions used their own protocols to collect whole blood in K2EDTA tubes. Collaborator samples were shipped for TCRbeta analysis as frozen whole blood, isolated PBMCs, or DNA extracted from either sample type. The immunoSEQ Assay, a bias-controlled multiplex PCR, was used to amplify TCRbeta CDR3 regions from genomic DNA. Concerning the study's data processing: The number of nucleated cells in each sample was estimated by amplification of reference gene primers within the assay. To quantify the absolute abundance of each unique TCRbeta CDR3 rearrangement, sequence reads were collapsed and filtered. For each sample, productive Simpson clonality was calculated by taking the square root of Simpson's diversity index across productive rearrangements. Imported from immuneACCESS, the table was reduced by TCRdb to in-frame sequences with V and J called. These copies leave out some clones; in studies compared against another copy, an unresolved V gene accounts for under half, and the cause of the remainder is not known. The D gene and trimming were derived from the DNA, and the V and J assignments and clone size from that table. The sample data list 140,000 or so clones, and approximately 80% of these were observed just once. 5% of the sample is in the top ten clones.

These data come from a study of blood T cell repertoires in COVID-19 (dated by TCRdb to 2018 to 2021). Some background on the complete study: Samples from collaborators originated in the United States, Italy and Spain and spanned both the acute and convalescent phases of COVID-19. The material from the prospective study consisted of cDNA or gDNA derived from T cells, B-cell-depleted T cells, or PBMCs. The dataset comprised deeply sampled blood TCRbeta repertoires from subjects exposed to, actively infected with, or recovered from COVID-19. The repertoires were made available in a free public database intended to serve as a resource for research on the immune response to SARS-CoV-2. The samples were drawn from two sources: the first 160 participants of the ongoing ImmuneRACE study, and 1,200 or so subjects contributed by 6 global collaborators. Nearly every sample came with metadata listing a de-identified subject ID, COVID-19 status, age in years and sex. Where available, HLA class I and class II types were taken from metadata supplied by the sample provider and were not determined by assay-based typing.

The full study reports these points: The amount of clinical and demographic metadata varied by source and participant and was provided uncurated.

This clonotype was sampled from a woman aged 45-65 years with acute or convalescent COVID-19. The sample was peripheral blood.

The DNA sequence is given as TGTGCCAGCAGCTTAGAGAACAGGGGGAGGACTGAAGCTTTCTTT. This translates into CASSLENRGRTEAFF. The chain was built from TRBV7-2 and TRBJ1-1; TRBD1 fits 8 bases in the junction. V is trimmed back by 1 base and J by 5 bases, and the junction contains 6 bases that no gene match accounts for. The CDR3 runs 15 amino acids, cysteine and phenylalanine included. The DNA shown is the 45-base CDR3, in frame from base 1. Looking up the germline V gene yields CDR1 SGHTA and CDR2 FQGNSA. The full variable domain, with segments outside the CDR3 supplied by the reference TRBV7-2 and TRBJ1-1 proteins, appears as GAGVSQSPSNKVTEKGKDVELRCDPISGHTALYWYRQSLGQGLEFLIYFQGNSAPDKSGLPSDRFSAERTGGSVSTLTIQRTQQEDSAVYLCASSLENRGRTEAFFGQGTRLTVV.